Sequencing of this T cell receptor beta chain was carried out in a study of stem cell transplantation in POMP-related autoinflammatory disease. Study-wide context: Defective thymoproteasomes were hypothesized to impair CD8+ T-cell positive selection. Study findings and constraints: Unique TRB V-J gene pairings were limited in number in patients with PRAID. Across all analyzed T-cell subsets, patients with PRAID tended toward reduced diversity and increased clonality.

In the case of this clone: The antigen remains unidentified.

Data came from immunoSEQ multiplex PCR; TCRdb stores just in-frame clones and leaves some out. The sample consists of tens of thousands of clones, approximately 91% of them appearing once. This clonotype originated in a human patient with POMP-related autoinflammation and immune dysregulation (PRAID). Some of these T cells may belong to the graft donor. Sample: CD4+ T cells from PBMCs, taken after stem cell transplantation.

CDR3 sequence (DNA): TGTGCCAGCAATTTCGGGACACTGGGAGAGACCCAGTACTTC. Its protein is CASNFGTLGETQYF. The V and J genes are TRBV7-9 and TRBJ2-5, with D perhaps matching TRBD1 (6 bases). V was shortened by 7 bases and J by 4 bases, with 16 bases between the two germline ends. CDR3 size: 14 residues. The germline gives CDR1 SEHNR, CDR2 FQNEAQ (reference sequence).